This paragraph covers one TCR beta chain sequence. The germline gives CDR1 MGHRA, CDR2 YSYEKL. There are 16 residues in the CDR3. Trimming pared 1 base from V and 3 bases from J, leaving 12 bases between. 13 Jbeta primers and 60 Vbeta primers were used for the PCR. The protocol was immunoSEQ multiplex PCR, while the TCRdb copy is restricted to in-frame clones and leaves out a portion. The table shows about 130,000 clones, with about 8.5% occurring only once. The record originates from a study of cytomegalovirus exposure and HLA in healthy donors. This chain links TRBV4-1 with TRBJ2-2; possible D gene TRBD2, 7 bases. The sequenced sample was PBMCs. The clonotype originates from a man aged 35-49 years in good health and CMV-seronegative. The CDR3 spells CASSQGGGPDTGELFF. The CDR3, as DNA: TGCGCCAGCAGCCAAGGGGGGGGCCCGGACACCGGGGAGCTGTTTTTT.